The rows below give T cell receptor beta chains drawn from one sample of a study of cytomegalovirus exposure and HLA in healthy donors. Using immunoSEQ multiplex PCR, the repertoire was profiled, and TCRdb retains in-frame clones only, with some absent. The table lists some 140,000 clones, roughly four fifths of them singletons, with approximately 3.1% in the top ten. Sequencing was carried out using PBMCs. The receptors stem from a man aged 25 to 45 in good health and CMV-seronegative. The conserved cysteine and the conserved F or W are not part of the CDR3 here. The order of the fields is V gene, J gene, CDR3 protein.

V: TRBV4-2
J: TRBJ2-2
CDR3: ASSQVTGQGGTGELF

V: TRBV5-1
J: TRBJ2-5
CDR3: ASSWTSGIQETQY

V: TRBV4-1
J: TRBJ2-3
CDR3: ASSQERLAGGLSDTQY

V: TRBV5-4
J: TRBJ1-1
CDR3: ASSLDEQGEAF

V: TRBV19
J: TRBJ2-5
CDR3: ASSITGLAGETQY

V: TRBV30
J: TRBJ2-1
CDR3: AWSASQGPGEF

V: TRBV7-2
J: TRBJ2-7
CDR3: ASRNLGGEQY

V: TRBV4-3
J: TRBJ2-6
CDR3: ASSQEEGSGANVLT

V: TRBV28
J: TRBJ1-5
CDR3: AISSGRQPQH

V: TRBV6-5
J: TRBJ2-2
CDR3: ASSSQGAGRAGELF

V: TRBV30
J: TRBJ2-5
CDR3: AWSGSSGGKGTQY

V: TRBV13
J: TRBJ1-1
CDR3: ASSLQRNTEAF

V: TRBV29-1
J: TRBJ2-7
CDR3: SVAMTGGGYEQY

V: TRBV19
J: TRBJ2-1
CDR3: ASSIPHTPYNEQF

V: TRBV10-3
J: TRBJ2-1
CDR3: AIWDRGYNEQF

V: TRBV5-6
J: TRBJ2-4
CDR3: ASSLEQFGPQGLGDIQY

V: TRBV4-2
J: TRBJ2-1
CDR3: ASSQDWAGDHNEQF

V: TRBV7-2
J: TRBJ2-7
CDR3: ASSPGTGGLYEQY

V: TRBV7-2
J: TRBJ1-1
CDR3: ASSSQGRNTEAF

V: TRBV9
J: TRBJ1-5
CDR3: ASSVAGQGNQPQH

V: TRBV28
J: TRBJ2-6
CDR3: ASSLQGGSGANVLT

V: TRBV27
J: TRBJ2-1
CDR3: ASTRNGGVTYNEQF

V: TRBV9
J: TRBJ2-7
CDR3: ASSVGETPYEQY

V: TRBV6-5
J: TRBJ2-7
CDR3: ASSPPGGSSYEQY

V: TRBV19
J: TRBJ2-2
CDR3: ASSILGRSTGELF

V: TRBV7-2
J: TRBJ2-7
CDR3: ASSLPNGSYEQY

V: TRBV5-1
J: TRBJ2-3
CDR3: ASCERGSTDTQY

V: TRBV6-5
J: TRBJ2-7
CDR3: ASRRTVSYEQY

V: TRBV6-5
J: TRBJ2-7
CDR3: ASSGLDRGSYEQY

V: TRBV2
J: TRBJ2-6
CDR3: ASSDGASGLSGANVLT

V: TRBV7-9
J: TRBJ2-2
CDR3: ATSIRGPNTGELF

V: TRBV5-1
J: TRBJ1-6
CDR3: ASSTETGRLH

V: TRBV29-1
J: TRBJ2-1
CDR3: SVEGLAGGYNEQF

V: TRBV6-1
J: TRBJ1-5
CDR3: ASTPGNSEVQPQH

V: TRBV7-9
J: TRBJ2-5
CDR3: ASSISGSWETQY

V: TRBV4-2
J: TRBJ1-6
CDR3: ASSHHFRDSYNSPLH

V: TRBV21-1
J: TRBJ2-7
CDR3: ASRDRDDEQY

V: TRBV7-6
J: TRBJ2-3
CDR3: ASSSRGGPNTQY

V: TRBV9
J: TRBJ1-2
CDR3: ASSVEGGPAIFGYGYT

V: TRBV5-1
J: TRBJ2-2
CDR3: ASSTIGLAGSGTGELF

V: TRBV19
J: TRBJ1-1
CDR3: ASNMGLVLGNTEAF

V: TRBV2
J: TRBJ1-4
CDR3: ASSDGQGYVEKLF

V: TRBV4-3
J: TRBJ2-1
CDR3: ASSQGTSGINEQF

V: TRBV7-9
J: TRBJ2-5
CDR3: ASSHDRGWMKY

V: TRBV4-1
J: TRBJ2-2
CDR3: ASSQGLLRGGSGELF

V: TRBV7-9
J: TRBJ1-1
CDR3: ASSLRGPPEAF

V: TRBV4-3
J: TRBJ2-4
CDR3: ASSQVLLGVGEQNIQY

V: TRBV5-1
J: TRBJ1-2
CDR3: ASSEEGNYGYT

V: TRBV7-2
J: TRBJ2-7
CDR3: ASSLGARTLRGQY

V: TRBV15
J: TRBJ2-2
CDR3: ATSRVLVAAGELF

V: TRBV27
J: TRBJ2-7
CDR3: ASSPGLAGAVYEQY

V: TRBV28
J: TRBJ2-6
CDR3: ASYTSSGANVLT

V: TRBV6-5
J: TRBJ2-4
CDR3: ASSYSDRAHHIQY

V: TRBV4-3
J: TRBJ2-1
CDR3: ASSQDLRLAGIYNEQF

V: TRBV9
J: TRBJ2-7
CDR3: ASSDGASGLDEQY